The entry below gives a single T cell receptor (beta chain) sequence along with its context. TCRdb's table, derived via immunoSEQ multiplex PCR, lists solely in-frame clones and lacks some. Altogether tens of thousands of clones are present, around 93% being singletons, with the ten largest covering roughly 0.94%. The source of the sample is a study of T cell changes during pregnancy in multiple sclerosis. Germline lookup yields CDR1 MGHRA and CDR2 YSYEKL. This CDR3 has 12 residues. Trimming stripped 3 bases from V and 6 bases from J, with 7 bases between. Specimen: peripheral blood, collected in the first trimester of pregnancy. The chain employs TRBV4-1 and TRBJ2-3; D is unclear. This clonotype was obtained from a female donor with multiple sclerosis, enrolled in a pregnancy study. CDR3 loop: CASSHPFDTQYF. The CDR3 DNA reads as TGCGCCAGCAGCCACCCGTTTGATACGCAGTATTTT.